The 17 T cell receptor beta chains in this list originate from one sample, sequenced in a study of OX40 agonist ivuxolimab in advanced cancers. Data came from immunoSEQ multiplex PCR; TCRdb stores just in-frame clones and leaves some out. The sample shows 80,000 to 100,000 clones, 85% to 90% of them seen only once. This specimen consisted of CD4+ or CD8+ T cells sorted from blood, obtained in a trial of the OX40 agonist ivuxolimab. These receptors were collected from an adult with an advanced solid tumor such as melanoma, head and neck, liver or kidney cancer.

V is TRBV12-5 and J is TRBJ2-7; a weak D match, TRBD1 (6 bases). The V end lost 2 bases, the J end lost 3 bases, and 11 bases lay between the germline ends. CDR1 and CDR2 (germline): LGHNT, FRNRAP. The CDR3 is 14 residues long. CDR3 in amino acids: CASGLSTQGYEQYF. The DNA for the CDR3 is TGTGCTAGTGGTTTGTCGACACAGGGCTACGAGCAGTACTTC.

This clone was counted a few times. The V gene is TRBV4-3, the J gene TRBJ1-1; weak D call: TRBD1 (5 bases). V gave up 0 bases and J gave up 8 bases, with 13 bases separating them. The CDR3 runs 14 residues. Germline CDR1 is LGHNA and CDR2 is YSLEER. In DNA form, the CDR3 reads TGCGCCAGCAGCCAAGAGGTGGGCGGGGCGGAAGCTTTCTTT. Protein product: CASSQEVGGAEAFF.

The chain carries TRBV9 and TRBJ1-1; D unclear. V lost 0 bases and J lost 2, with 14 bases in between. This CDR3 is 16 amino acids long. CDR1 and CDR2 (germline): SGDLS, YYNGEE. CDR3 DNA: TGTGCCAGCAGCGTAGGGGATGTGTCATTAAACACTGAAGCTTTCTTT. This encodes CASSVGDVSLNTEAFF.

This chain links TRBV18 with TRBJ2-7; D not certain. Trimming took 6 bases from V and 6 from J, leaving 15 bases between them. The CDR3 runs 13 residues. Germline CDR1 and CDR2: KGHSH and LQKENI. DNA for the CDR3: TGTGCCAGCTCCCGGCCACCGACCGTCGAGCAGTACTTC. Residues: CASSRPPTVEQYF.

This sequence joins TRBV19 and TRBJ2-3, with unresolved D. The CDR3 runs to 14 residues. Germline V CDR1 and CDR2: LNHDA, SQIVND (reference sequence). Trimming stripped 4 bases from V and 2 bases from J, with 10 bases between. CDR3 sequence reads: CASSTRRATDTQYF. The CDR3 DNA sequence: TGTGCCAGTAGTACCCGCCGGGCCACAGATACGCAGTATTTT.

The chain carries TRBV19 and TRBJ2-4; D unresolved. The CDR3 has 15 amino acids. Germline lookup yields CDR1 LNHDA and CDR2 SQIVND (reference sequence). The ends were cut back, 6 bases at V and 0 bases at J, with 12 bases in the middle. The CDR3 DNA reads as TGTGCCAGTAGGGAAAGATGGGGAGCCAAAAACATTCAGTACTTC. As protein: CASRERWGAKNIQYF. Complete variable domain (other parts from reference TRBV19 and TRBJ2-4): DGGITQSPKYLFRKEGQNVTLSCEQNLNHDAMYWYRQDPGQGLRLIYYSQIVNDFQKGDIAEGYSVSREKKESFPLTVTSAQKNPTAFYLCASRERWGAKNIQYFGAGTRLSVL.

On this clone: A read error may produce the germline difference seen at one junction end. The chain employs TRBV5-1 and TRBJ1-4; perhaps TRBD1 as D (5 bases). Germline CDR1 is SGHRS and CDR2 is YFSETQ. The CDR3 sequence is 16 residues long. Here the CDR3 DNA reads TGCGCCAGCAGCTTGGCCGAGGGCAGGTTGGGGGGAAAATTGTTTTTT. It encodes CASSLAEGRLGGKLFF.

The genes are TRBV20-1 and TRBJ1-1, with a weak D call TRBD1 (5 bases). The CDR3 totals 11 residues. Germline assignment: CDR1 DFQATT and CDR2 SNEGSKA (reference sequence). Between the trimmed V and J ends, which lost 6 bases and 11 bases, there was a span of 16 bases. As DNA, the CDR3 is TGCAGTGCCAGGGAGGGACCTTGGGCTTTCTTT. Amino acids: CSAREGPWAFF.

The chain uses TRBV6-1 and TRBJ1-6; 10 nucleotides line up with TRBD1. The germline V gene encodes CDR1 MNHNS and CDR2 SASEGT. Germline trimming cut 6 bases from V and 9 bases from J; bases unmatched to any gene: 5. The CDR3 loop spans 14 amino acids. CDR3 in amino acids: CASRGQGRGSPLHF. CDR3 in DNA: TGTGCCAGCAGGGGACAGGGGAGGGGTTCACCCCTCCACTTT.

The J gene is TRBJ1-1, the V gene TRBV27; 7 bases are a match to TRBD1. CDR1 and CDR2 (germline): MNHEY, SMNVEV (reference sequence). This CDR3 comprises 15 residues. Losses at the gene ends were 5 bases for V and 3 bases for J; bases not matched to a gene: 9. Here the CDR3 DNA reads TGTGCCAGCAGTCCCCGACAGGGTAGGGACACTGAAGCTTTCTTT. Encoded protein: CASSPRQGRDTEAFF.

The chain joins TRBV4-1 to TRBJ2-5; 9 nucleotides align to TRBD2. The germline V gene has CDR1 MGHRA and CDR2 YSYEKL. V lost 4 bases, J lost 3 bases, and 9 bases stayed unmatched. The CDR3 runs to 16 residues. For the CDR3, the DNA is TGCGCCAGCAGCCCCCCGGGAGCGGGGGGAAAAGAGACCCAGTACTTC. It codes for CASSPPGAGGKETQYF.

This sequence joins TRBV5-1 and TRBJ2-1, with 7 positions matching TRBD2. V lost 4 bases to trimming and J lost 6 bases; unmatched junction nucleotides: 13. The CDR3 extends over 16 amino acids. The V gene's germline CDR1 is SGHRS and CDR2 YFSETQ. The CDR3 sequence: CASSTETQPGGNEQFF. In DNA form, the CDR3 reads TGCGCCAGCAGCACAGAAACCCAACCGGGGGGCAATGAGCAGTTCTTC.

In its sample, this clone was seen once. The chain is built from TRBV4-3 and TRBJ1-6, with a possible D match to TRBD1 (5 bases). Germline V lookup: CDR1 LGHNA, CDR2 YSLEER. This CDR3 region has 16 residues. Trimming took 4 bases from V and 9 from J, leaving 19 bases between them. Here the CDR3 reads CASSLGFGGGSSPLHF. In nucleotides, the CDR3 is TGCGCCAGCAGCCTTGGCTTCGGGGGGGGTTCTTCACCCCTCCACTTT.

This rearrangement joins TRBV5-6 to TRBJ1-2, with D possibly matching TRBD1 (6 bases). Trimming pared 3 bases from V and 8 bases from J, leaving 8 bases between. Germline V gene data show CDR1 as SGHDT and CDR2 as YYEEEE. The CDR3 is made up of 11 amino acids. CDR3 DNA: TGTGCCAGCAGCTCACAGGGAGGCTACACCTTC. Amino acid sequence: CASSSQGGYTF.

This clone has only a few counts. This same CDR3 is encoded by further DNA sequences in the sample. The chain joins TRBV7-9 to TRBJ1-1, with D possibly TRBD1 on 5 matching bases. The CDR3 loop spans 13 amino acids. V lost 1 base, J lost 4 bases, and 7 bases lay in between. Per the germline V gene, CDR1 is SEHNR and CDR2 is FQNEAQ (reference sequence). The CDR3 here is CASSLGGGTEAFF. CDR3 DNA sequence: TGTGCCAGCAGCTTAGGGGGCGGCACTGAAGCTTTCTTT.

The rearrangement joins TRBV5-1 to TRBJ2-1; no clear D. CDR3 length: 15 residues. CDR1 is SGHRS and CDR2 is YFSETQ in the germline V gene. The V end was cut by 5 bases, the J end by 5 bases, with 17 bases between. The CDR3 bases are TGCGCCAGCAGAATGGAGTGGATAGTGAACAATGAGCAGTTCTTC. Translated: CASRMEWIVNNEQFF.

The chain employs TRBV7-8 and TRBJ1-2, with TRBD1 matching over 10 bases. CDR3 size: 19 residues. Germline CDR1 SGHVS, CDR2 FQNEAQ. Trimming cost V 5 bases and J 4 bases; bases outside gene matches: 19. DNA of the CDR3: TGTGCCAGCAGCGCCCGAATAGGGACAGGGGCGTTAAGAATCTATGGCTACACCTTC. It yields the protein CASSARIGTGALRIYGYTF.